This entry lists 4 T cell receptor beta chains sequenced from one sample in a study of blood T cell repertoires in COVID-19. Only in-frame clones appear in the TCRdb table, and some are missing; sequencing was by immunoSEQ multiplex PCR. The sample holds about 190,000 clones, approximately 91% seen once. The sequenced sample consisted of peripheral blood. These receptors all stem from a man younger than 45 with acute or convalescent COVID-19.

This clone was counted a single time. The chain employs TRBV7-9 and TRBJ1-1; D is perhaps TRBD1 (5 bases). Trimming removed 2 bases at V and 5 bases at J, with 9 bases between. Per germline, CDR1 SEHNR and CDR2 FQNEAQ (reference sequence). This CDR3 has 13 residues. DNA of the CDR3: TGTGCCAGCAGCTTAAGGGGTGGGACTGAAGCTTTCTTT. This encodes CASSLRGGTEAFF.

The chain employs TRBV6-6 and TRBJ2-1; no clear D. Deletions cut 7 bases from V and 4 bases from J, with 11 bases between. The CDR3 spans 13 residues. Germline CDR1 reads MNHNY; CDR2 reads SVGAGI (reference sequence). As DNA, the CDR3 is TGTGCCAGCACCGCCCTACAGTACAATGAGCAGTTCTTC. Its protein product is CASTALQYNEQFF.

CDR3 sequence reads: CASSIAGFGNTIYF. Written as DNA, the CDR3 is TGTGCCAGTAGTATTGCAGGGTTCGGAAACACCATATATTTT. The chain joins TRBV19 to TRBJ1-3, with a possible D match to TRBD1 (5 bases). The germline V gene encodes CDR1 LNHDA and CDR2 SQIVND (reference sequence). V lost 3 bases and J lost 4, with 10 bases in between. The CDR3 extends over 14 amino acids.

V and J are TRBV19 and TRBJ1-4; 8 bases agree with TRBD1. Looked up from germline, CDR1 is LNHDA and CDR2 is SQIVND (reference sequence). The CDR3 sequence is 16 residues long. V trimming: 4 bases; J trimming: 4 bases; junction bases outside the gene matches: 8. The CDR3 region is CASSRTDRGLNEKLFF. The CDR3 nucleotides are TGTGCCAGTAGTAGAACCGACAGGGGCCTTAATGAAAAACTGTTTTTT.